Listed here are 3 T cell receptor beta chains from one sample, sequenced in a study of CD8 T cells in Susac syndrome. Random hexamers served to reverse transcribe roughly 0.45 to 1 ug RNA. From the immunoSEQ multiplex PCR reads, TCRdb called clonotypes with MiXCR, one entry per CDR3 protein. In the table there are about 180,000 distinct CDR3 sequences, 85% to 95% of which are singletons. Source material: CD8+ T cells from PBMCs. These receptor sequences come from a human donor with multiple sclerosis.

The rearrangement joins TRBV6-5 to TRBJ2-5; D is unclear. This CDR3 is 14 amino acids long. Trimming removed 6 bases at V and 1 base at J, with 12 bases between. Germline loops: CDR1 MNHEY, CDR2 SVGAGI. The CDR3 here is CASRVGRSQETQYF. The CDR3 nucleotides read TGTGCCAGCAGAGTAGGGCGATCCCAAGAGACCCAGTACTTC.

The chain has TRBV9 and TRBJ2-7; 11 nucleotides match TRBD1. Trimming cost V 3 bases and J 4 bases; bases outside gene matches: 3. The CDR3 has 14 residues. Germline V gene lookup returns CDR1 SGDLS and CDR2 YYNGEE. The CDR3: CASSGGTGGYEQYF. Written as DNA, the CDR3 is TGTGCCAGCAGCGGCGGGACAGGGGGGTACGAGCAGTACTTC.

The V and J genes are TRBV6-5 and TRBJ1-5, with no clear D. This CDR3 comprises 15 residues. The germline gives CDR1 MNHEY, CDR2 SVGAGI. Trimming took 5 bases from V and 5 from J, leaving 16 bases between them. The DNA of the CDR3 is TGTGCCAGCAGTACGGGGAGTACGAGGGATCAGCCCCAGCATTTT. It yields the protein CASSTGSTRDQPQHF.